This T cell receptor beta chain was captured by sequencing in a study of a mutant IDH1 vaccine in newly diagnosed glioma. The study, taken as a whole, reports: Seemingly, pseudoprogression had no relation to changes in the top peripheral T cell clonotypes.

To note about this clone: As yet, its antigen is unknown.

Time point noted: week 47, end of study. Vaccinated patients received 300 ug of mutant IDH1 20-mer peptide per dose, with topical imiquimod. New WHO grade 3 or 4 IDH1-mutant, ATRX-lost astrocytomas were present in all donors. The germline V gene has CDR1 SGHDT and CDR2 YYEEEE. The trim removed 4 bases at V and 10 bases at J, leaving 14 bases unmatched. The CDR3 contains 15 residues. The assay was immunoSEQ multiplex PCR, and TCRdb's table has in-frame clones only and misses some. The table lists around 84,000 clones, approximately 80% of them singletons. The sequences come from PBMCs, collected from a glioma patient whose treatment included an IDH1 peptide vaccine. This sequence was found in a man in his forties or fifties with glioma. V and J are TRBV5-6 and TRBJ2-1, with 7 bases matching TRBD2. The CDR3 here is CASSPRGGSPREQFF. The CDR3 nucleotides read TGTGCCAGCAGCCCTCGGGGCGGGAGTCCCAGGGAGCAGTTCTTC. The full variable domain, its missing parts supplied by reference TRBV5-6 and TRBJ2-1, is DAGVTQSPTHLIKTRGQQVTLRCSPKSGHDTVSWYQQALGQGPQFIFQYYEEEERQRGNFPDRFSGHQFPNYSSELNVNALLLGDSALYLCASSPRGGSPREQFFGPGTRLTVL.